The 32 T cell receptor beta chains listed next were all sequenced from one sample in a study of early T cells in non-severe SARS-CoV-2 infection. One entry per CDR3 protein, called by TCRdb with MiXCR from the 5' RACE reads. The sample gives some 98,000 distinct CDR3 sequences, 16% of which show up once; around 1.3% is in the top ten. Sequencing input: whole blood. These receptors were obtained from an adult who was a healthcare worker with PCR-confirmed SARS-CoV-2 infection or an uninfected control (not recorded which).

This clonotype has only a few counts. This rearrangement joins TRBV28 to TRBJ2-1; D is unclear. The CDR3 is 13 residues long. V lost 4 bases and J lost 3, with 7 bases in between. Germline-derived CDR1 and CDR2 are MDHEN and SYDVKM. CDR3 DNA sequence: TGTGCCAGCAGTTCTATGATCTACAATGAGCAGTTCTTC. It is translated as CASSSMIYNEQFF.

V usage is TRBV27 and J usage is TRBJ2-6, with TRBD1 identical over 10 bases. The CDR3 totals 18 residues. Per the germline V gene, CDR1 is MNHEY and CDR2 is SMNVEV (reference sequence). Unmatched junction bases numbered 10, after V lost 8 bases and J lost 0 bases. CDR3: CASSFGDRGYSGANVLTF. The CDR3 coding sequence is TGTGCCAGCTCCTTCGGGGACAGGGGATACTCTGGGGCCAACGTCCTGACTTTC.

In its sample, this clonotype was seen a few times. The chain has TRBV20-1 and TRBJ2-3; a weak D match, TRBD1 (5 bases). The V gene lost 2 bases and the J gene lost 0 bases, with 9 bases spanning the gap. The CDR3 runs 14 residues. CDR1 is DFQATT and CDR2 is SNEGSKA in the germline V gene (reference sequence). The DNA for the CDR3 is TGCAGTGCTAGAAAGGGGTCTAGCACAGATACGCAGTATTTT. Encoded protein: CSARKGSSTDTQYF.

This clonotype was picked up a small number of times. This sequence joins TRBV2 and TRBJ1-1; D might be TRBD1 (5 bases). Trimming pared 6 bases from V and 1 base from J, leaving 12 bases between. Germline CDR1 and CDR2: SNHLY and FYNNEI. There are 14 residues in the CDR3. Here the CDR3 reads CASSQGRANTEAFF. CDR3 nucleotide sequence: TGTGCCAGCAGCCAGGGAAGGGCGAACACTGAAGCTTTCTTT.

This clonotype was detected only a few times. The chain carries TRBV18 and TRBJ2-2; the D is unclear. The V gene's germline CDR1 is KGHSH and CDR2 LQKENI. The CDR3 is 13 residues long. V lost 5 bases to trimming and J lost 1 base, with 5 bases between them. CDR3 amino acids: CASSILNTGELFF. CDR3 DNA: TGTGCCAGCTCAATATTGAACACCGGGGAGCTGTTTTTT.

V gene TRBV29-1 combines with J gene TRBJ2-3; either TRBD1 or TRBD2 may fit D (6 bases each). The CDR3 spans 19 residues. Trimming removed 3 bases at V and 1 base at J, with 26 bases between. Germline V gene lookup returns CDR1 SQVTM and CDR2 ANQGSEA. The CDR3 loop reads CSVEAGGGSQWGGTDTQYF. The CDR3 DNA sequence: TGCAGCGTTGAGGCCGGAGGGGGATCCCAATGGGGTGGCACAGATACGCAGTATTTT.

V usage is TRBV20-1 and J usage is TRBJ2-1; D gene uncertain. With 4 bases removed from V and 7 bases from J, the gap between germline ends came to 5 bases. The CDR3 has 10 residues. Germline V lookup: CDR1 DFQATT, CDR2 SNEGSKA (reference sequence). The CDR3 sequence: CSAILNEQFF. CDR3 bases: TGCAGTGCTATTCTAAATGAGCAGTTCTTC.

This clonotype was seen a few times. The CDR3 is CASSPTTPLAEIYEQYF. The CDR3 DNA sequence: TGTGCCAGCAGCCCGACCACCCCGTTGGCGGAAATCTACGAGCAGTACTTC. This chain joins TRBV9 and TRBJ2-7; D unclear. The germline V gene encodes CDR1 SGDLS and CDR2 YYNGEE. The germline V and J ends were trimmed by 4 bases and 3 bases, with 23 bases remaining between them. The CDR3 consists of 17 residues. Supplemented by reference TRBV9 and TRBJ2-7, the full variable domain reads DSGVTQTPKHLITATGQRVTLRCSPRSGDLSVYWYQQSLDQGLQFLIQYYNGEERAKGNILERFSAQQFPDLHSELNLSSLELGDSALYFCASSPTTPLAEIYEQYFGPGTRLTVT.

The chain employs TRBV10-3 and TRBJ1-5, with 10 bases fitting TRBD1. CDR3 size: 15 residues. Germline CDR1 reads ENHRY; CDR2 reads SYGVKD. V dropped 6 bases and J dropped 4; count of bases not matched to a gene: 6. CDR3 bases: TGTGCCATCAGCACGGGACAGGGGTTAAATCAGCCCCAGCATTTT. This encodes CAISTGQGLNQPQHF.

This clonotype was recorded many times. The chain uses TRBV5-4 and TRBJ2-3, with unresolved D. CDR1 SGHNT and CDR2 YYREEE come from the germline V gene (reference sequence). Trimming stripped 3 bases from V and 0 bases from J, with 8 bases between. The CDR3 has 14 amino acids. Here the CDR3 DNA reads TGTGCCAGCAGCTACGACTCTAGCACAGATACGCAGTATTTT. It translates to CASSYDSSTDTQYF.

This clonotype was seen more than once but under ten times. This chain connects TRBV12-3 or TRBV12-4 to TRBJ1-1; D gene ambiguous. V gave up 8 bases and J gave up 2 bases, with 21 bases separating them. The CDR3 length is 16 residues. CDR3 bases: TGTGCCAGCGTCGAACGACCGACAAAGGGAAACACTGAAGCTTTCTTT. Translation gives CASVERPTKGNTEAFF.

This rearrangement joins TRBV4-3 to TRBJ1-2; no reliable D call. Trimming took off 0 bases at V and 6 bases at J, with 8 bases between the two ends. Looked up from germline, CDR1 is LGHNA and CDR2 is YSLEER. There are 13 residues in the CDR3. CDR3 loop: CASSQERVDGYTF. CDR3 nucleotide sequence: TGCGCCAGCAGCCAAGAACGGGTAGATGGCTACACCTTC.

This clonotype came up a few times. The rearrangement joins TRBV12-5 to TRBJ2-7, with D perhaps assigned TRBD1 or TRBD2 (5 bases each). V was shortened by 9 bases and J by 1 base, with 10 bases between the two germline ends. The germline V gene encodes CDR1 LGHNT and CDR2 FRNRAP. The CDR3 sequence is 12 residues long. CDR3 protein: CASSGRSYEQYF. In DNA form, the CDR3 reads TGTGCTAGCTCGGGGCGTTCCTACGAGCAGTACTTC.

The chain links TRBV29-1 to TRBJ1-4, with D possibly TRBD1 on 6 matching bases. Trimming left V 4 bases short and J 6 bases short, with 12 bases between. Germline CDR1 is SQVTM and CDR2 is ANQGSEA. The CDR3 is 13 amino acids. As DNA, the CDR3 is TGCAGCGTTGTAACAGGGTTGGATGAAAAACTGTTTTTT. Its translation: CSVVTGLDEKLFF.

The chain joins TRBV6-6 to TRBJ2-7; D is ambiguous. The CDR3 runs to 13 residues. Per the germline V gene, CDR1 is MNHNY and CDR2 is SVGAGI (reference sequence). V was shortened by 2 bases and J by 6 bases, with 11 bases between the two germline ends. CDR3 sequence (DNA): TGTGCCAGCAGTTACAGGGATTACGTCGAGCAGTACTTC. Amino acid sequence: CASSYRDYVEQYF.

This clonotype was observed a handful of times. V and J are TRBV20-1 and TRBJ2-7, with TRBD2 matching 8 bases. V lost 3 bases and J lost 1; bases outside the gene matches: 2. The germline V gene has CDR1 DFQATT and CDR2 SNEGSKA (reference sequence). The CDR3 spans 13 residues. The DNA for the CDR3 is TGCAGTGCTAGCGGGGGGGGATCCTACGAGCAGTACTTC. Its protein is CSASGGGSYEQYF.

In its sample, this clonotype was seen once. This chain links TRBV28 with TRBJ2-1, with 8 bases identical to TRBD1. CDR1 is MDHEN, CDR2 SYDVKM, per germline. The V segment lost 3 bases and the J segment 7 bases; nucleotides outside the gene matches: 5. The CDR3 is 14 residues long. The CDR3 protein is CASSFQGAFNEQFF. In DNA, the CDR3 is TGTGCCAGCAGTTTTCAGGGGGCGTTTAATGAGCAGTTCTTC.

This clonotype has ten or more counts. The V and J genes are TRBV6-2 or TRBV6-3 and TRBJ1-6; 9 bases are shared with TRBD1. This CDR3 is built from 15 residues. Trimming took 7 bases from V and 10 from J; bases not matched to a gene: 11. Germline V gene lookup returns CDR1 MNHEY and CDR2 SVGEGT. The DNA for the CDR3 is TGTGCCAGCACCCTCCCGGGACAGGGATACTCACCCCTCCACTTT. It translates to CASTLPGQGYSPLHF.

The table lists this clonotype with many counts. This chain joins TRBV10-3 and TRBJ1-1; D may be TRBD1 (5 bases). Germline lookup yields CDR1 ENHRY and CDR2 SYGVKD. Between the trimmed V and J ends, which lost 2 bases and 4 bases, there was a span of 8 bases. CDR3 length equals 13 residues. Here the CDR3 reads CAISEVGGTEAFF. As DNA, the CDR3 is TGTGCCATCAGTGAGGTGGGGGGCACTGAAGCTTTCTTT.

The chain links TRBV12-5 to TRBJ2-1; 11 nucleotides agree with TRBD2. Unmatched junction bases numbered 12, after V lost 0 bases and J lost 2 bases. Per germline, CDR1 LGHNT and CDR2 FRNRAP. The CDR3 contains 20 residues. The CDR3 region is CASGLVLALAGGTTYNEQFF. CDR3 bases: TGTGCTAGTGGTTTGGTACTGGCCTTAGCGGGGGGGACGACCTACAATGAGCAGTTCTTC.

The genes are TRBV9 and TRBJ1-3; tentative D call: TRBD1 (5 bases). CDR3 size: 14 residues. The V and J ends lost 3 bases and 3 bases respectively, with 10 bases between them. In germline, CDR1 is SGDLS, CDR2 YYNGEE. The DNA for the CDR3 is TGTGCCAGCAGCGCCACGGGGGGTGGAAACACCATATATTTT. It translates to CASSATGGGNTIYF. The full variable domain, with the rest looked up from reference TRBV9 and TRBJ1-3, is DSGVTQTPKHLITATGQRVTLRCSPRSGDLSVYWYQQSLDQGLQFLIQYYNGEERAKGNILERFSAQQFPDLHSELNLSSLELGDSALYFCASSATGGGNTIYFGEGSWLTVV.

This clonotype was recorded many times. The chain has TRBV7-8 and TRBJ1-6; 7 nucleotides agree with TRBD1. The CDR3 extends over 16 amino acids. V lost 5 bases to trimming and J lost 5 bases; unmatched junction nucleotides: 9. Germline V gene data show CDR1 as SGHVS and CDR2 as FQNEAQ. The CDR3 DNA follows: TGTGCCAGCAGCAAGACAGGGACATCGAATAATTCACCCCTCCACTTT. It encodes CASSKTGTSNNSPLHF.

V usage is TRBV7-8 and J usage is TRBJ2-2; D is possibly TRBD1 (6 bases). This CDR3 comprises 13 residues. V was trimmed by 8 bases and J by 1 base, leaving 8 bases between them. Germline-derived CDR1 and CDR2 are SGHVS and FQNEAQ. The CDR3 coding sequence is TGTGCCAGCGAGGGACAGAACACCGGGGAGCTGTTTTTT. Translation: CASEGQNTGELFF.

CDR3 in DNA: TGTGCCAGCAGCTTGGCTTGGAGGGCTGAGCAGTTCTTC. This codes for CASSLAWRAEQFF. The chain couples TRBV5-5 to TRBJ2-1, with D possibly TRBD2 on 6 matching bases. Germline CDR1 and CDR2: SGHKS and YYEKEE (reference sequence). The length of the CDR3 is 13 residues. The ends were cut back, 0 bases at V and 9 bases at J, with 10 bases in the middle.

The chain uses TRBV12-3 or TRBV12-4 and TRBJ1-5, with D maybe TRBD1 (5 bases). V gave up 6 bases and J gave up 4 bases, with 10 bases separating them. The CDR3 contains 13 residues. The CDR3 loop is CASRPGGNQPQHF. The CDR3 DNA reads TGTGCCAGCAGACCTGGGGGGAATCAGCCCCAGCATTTT.

This clonotype was seen many times. The chain uses TRBV7-9 and TRBJ1-3; 8 bases align to TRBD1. Losses at the gene ends were 5 bases for V and 4 bases for J; bases not matched to a gene: 7. CDR3 length equals 15 residues. Germline lookup yields CDR1 SEHNR and CDR2 FQNEAQ (reference sequence). The CDR3 is CASSNGQGEGNTIYF. DNA of the CDR3: TGTGCCAGCAGCAATGGACAGGGAGAAGGAAACACCATATATTTT.

The chain is built from TRBV6-2 or TRBV6-3 and TRBJ2-2; 8 bases line up with TRBD2. From germline, CDR1 is MNHEY and CDR2 SVGEGT. This CDR3 has 16 residues. The J segment lost 6 bases and the V segment lost 7 bases, leaving 13 bases of the junction unmatched. The CDR3 region is CASNLYTGGPAGELFF. The CDR3 DNA reads as TGTGCCAGCAACTTATACACGGGAGGGCCCGCCGGGGAGCTGTTTTTT.

A few counts support this clonotype. This chain uses TRBV7-2 with TRBJ2-7; D gene ambiguous. CDR3 length: 15 amino acids. CDR1 SGHTA and CDR2 FQGNSA come from the germline V gene. V lost 1 base to trimming and J lost 3 bases, with 13 bases between them. CDR3 in DNA: TGTGCCAGCAGCTTAGAGGGCCAGCCCTTCTACGAGCAGTACTTC. Translating it yields CASSLEGQPFYEQYF.

This clonotype was observed a few times. The gene calls are TRBV28 and TRBJ1-2; 8 bases agree with TRBD1. V gave up 2 bases and J gave up 4 bases; unmatched junction bases: 9. This CDR3 is built from 16 residues. Per the germline V gene, CDR1 is MDHEN and CDR2 is SYDVKM. The DNA of the CDR3 is TGTGCCAGCAGTTTACTCTCAGGACAGGGTCCCTATGGCTACACCTTC. Translation: CASSLLSGQGPYGYTF.

The chain recombines TRBV6-2 or TRBV6-3 with TRBJ2-1; D might be TRBD1 or TRBD2, each matching 5 bases. V lost 4 bases and J lost 7, with 11 bases in between. The CDR3 has 13 residues. Germline V gene data show CDR1 as MNHEY and CDR2 as SVGEGT. CDR3 DNA sequence: TGTGCCAGCAGTTTATGGGGGTTGAATGAGCAGTTCTTC. Its translation: CASSLWGLNEQFF.

In this sample, this clonotype turned up a few times. The chain combines TRBV29-1 with TRBJ1-1; the D is unclear. This CDR3 is built from 14 residues. Germline CDR1 reads SQVTM; CDR2 reads ANQGSEA. Trimming pared 4 bases from V and 3 bases from J, leaving 15 bases between. CDR3 in DNA: TGCAGCGTTGTTGGGCAGGCCCTTCACACTGAAGCTTTCTTT. This encodes CSVVGQALHTEAFF.

The CDR3 spells CASRGQKNTEAFF. The CDR3 DNA reads TGTGCCAGCAGGGGACAGAAGAACACTGAAGCTTTCTTT. This chain links TRBV12-3 or TRBV12-4 with TRBJ1-1; 7 nucleotides line up with TRBD1. Trimming cost V 6 bases and J 1 base; bases outside gene matches: 2. The CDR3 loop spans 13 amino acids.